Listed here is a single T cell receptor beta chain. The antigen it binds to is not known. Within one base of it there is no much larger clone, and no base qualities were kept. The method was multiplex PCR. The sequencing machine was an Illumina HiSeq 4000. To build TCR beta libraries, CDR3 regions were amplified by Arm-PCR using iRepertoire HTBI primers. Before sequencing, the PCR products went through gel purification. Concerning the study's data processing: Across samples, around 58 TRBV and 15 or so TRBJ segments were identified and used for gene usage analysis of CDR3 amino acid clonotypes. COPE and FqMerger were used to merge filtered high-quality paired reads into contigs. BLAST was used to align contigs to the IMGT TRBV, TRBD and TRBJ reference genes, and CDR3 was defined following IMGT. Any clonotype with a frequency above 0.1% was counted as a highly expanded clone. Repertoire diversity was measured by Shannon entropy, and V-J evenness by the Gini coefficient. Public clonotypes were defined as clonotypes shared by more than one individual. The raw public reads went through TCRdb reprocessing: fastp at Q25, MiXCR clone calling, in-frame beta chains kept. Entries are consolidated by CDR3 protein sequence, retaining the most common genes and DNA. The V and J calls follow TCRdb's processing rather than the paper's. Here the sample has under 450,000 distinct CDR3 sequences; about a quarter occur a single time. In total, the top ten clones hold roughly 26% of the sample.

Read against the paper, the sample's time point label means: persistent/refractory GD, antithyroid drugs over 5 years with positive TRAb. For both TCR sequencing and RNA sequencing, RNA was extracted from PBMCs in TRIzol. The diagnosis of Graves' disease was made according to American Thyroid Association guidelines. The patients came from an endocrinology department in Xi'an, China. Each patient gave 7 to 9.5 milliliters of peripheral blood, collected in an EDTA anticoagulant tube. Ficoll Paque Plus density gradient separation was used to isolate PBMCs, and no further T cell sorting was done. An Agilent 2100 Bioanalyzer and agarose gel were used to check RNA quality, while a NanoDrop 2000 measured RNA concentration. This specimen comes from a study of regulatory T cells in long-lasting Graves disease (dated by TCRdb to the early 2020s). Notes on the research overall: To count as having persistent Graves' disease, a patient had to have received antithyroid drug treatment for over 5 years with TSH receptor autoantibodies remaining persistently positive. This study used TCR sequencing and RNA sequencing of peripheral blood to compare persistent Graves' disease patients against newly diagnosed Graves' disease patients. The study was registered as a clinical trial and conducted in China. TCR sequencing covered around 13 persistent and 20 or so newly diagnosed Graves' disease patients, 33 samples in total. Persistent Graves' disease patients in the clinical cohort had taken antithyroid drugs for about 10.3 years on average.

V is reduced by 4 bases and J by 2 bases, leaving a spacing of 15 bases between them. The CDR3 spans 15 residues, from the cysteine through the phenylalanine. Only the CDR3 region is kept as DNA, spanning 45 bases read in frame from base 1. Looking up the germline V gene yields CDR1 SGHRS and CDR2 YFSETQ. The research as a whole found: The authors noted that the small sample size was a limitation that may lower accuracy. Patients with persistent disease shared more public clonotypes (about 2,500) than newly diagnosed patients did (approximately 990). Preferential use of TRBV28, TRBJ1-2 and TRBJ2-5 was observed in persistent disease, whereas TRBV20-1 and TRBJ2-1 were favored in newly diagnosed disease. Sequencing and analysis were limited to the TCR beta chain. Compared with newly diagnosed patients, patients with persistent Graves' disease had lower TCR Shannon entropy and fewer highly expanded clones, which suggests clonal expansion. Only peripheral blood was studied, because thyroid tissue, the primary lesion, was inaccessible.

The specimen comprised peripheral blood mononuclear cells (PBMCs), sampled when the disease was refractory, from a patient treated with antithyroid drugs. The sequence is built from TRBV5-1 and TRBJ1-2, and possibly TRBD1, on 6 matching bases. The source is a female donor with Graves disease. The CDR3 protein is CASSREGGSNYGYTF. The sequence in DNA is TGCGCCAGCAGCCGTGAGGGGGGGTCCAACTATGGCTACACCTTC.